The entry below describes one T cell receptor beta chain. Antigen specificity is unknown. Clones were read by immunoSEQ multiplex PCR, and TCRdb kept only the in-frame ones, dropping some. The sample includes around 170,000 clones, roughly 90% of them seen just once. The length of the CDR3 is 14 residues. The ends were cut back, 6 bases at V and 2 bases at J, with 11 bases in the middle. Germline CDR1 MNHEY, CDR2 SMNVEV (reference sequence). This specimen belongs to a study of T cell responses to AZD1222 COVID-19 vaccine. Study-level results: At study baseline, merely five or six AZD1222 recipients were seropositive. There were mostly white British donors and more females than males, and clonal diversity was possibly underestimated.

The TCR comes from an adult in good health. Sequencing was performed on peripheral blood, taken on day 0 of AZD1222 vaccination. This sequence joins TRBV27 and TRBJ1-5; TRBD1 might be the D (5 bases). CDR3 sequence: CASSQGWGNQPQHF. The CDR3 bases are TGTGCCAGCAGCCAGGGATGGGGCAATCAGCCCCAGCATTTT.